One sample yielded the 23 T cell receptor beta chains listed below, sequenced in a study of blood T cells in healthy people across ages. For the second PCR, which ran for roughly 6 to 12 cycles, a sample-barcoded 5' primer and a J-beta primer mix were used. Using its own MiXCR run on the 5' RACE reads, TCRdb lists one record per CDR3 protein. The data show about 1,400,000 distinct CDR3 sequences, almost 60% seen once. Sequenced input: blood. These receptors all stem from a young man in good health.

This chain uses TRBV11-2 with TRBJ1-4; no clear D gene. This CDR3 spans 14 amino acids. Germline assignment: CDR1 SGHAT and CDR2 FQNNGV. Trimming removed 2 bases from V and 8 bases from J, with 12 bases in between. CDR3 protein: CASSLTRAGEKLFF. In nucleotides, the CDR3 is TGTGCCAGCAGCTTAACTAGGGCGGGGGAAAAACTGTTTTTT.

A remark on this clonotype: At one end, the junction sequence differs from germline, possibly due to a read error. The chain recombines TRBV11-2 with TRBJ1-5; D is unclear. Germline lookup yields CDR1 SGHAT and CDR2 FQNNGV. CDR3 size: 16 residues. The CDR3: CASGLPRARGNQPQHF. CDR3 nucleotide sequence: TGTGCCAGCGGCTTACCGAGGGCCAGAGGCAATCAGCCCCAGCATTTT.

The rearrangement uses TRBV20-1 and TRBJ2-2; D possibly corresponds to TRBD1 (5 bases). V lost 0 bases to trimming and J lost 6 bases, with 11 bases between them. The CDR3 consists of 14 residues. Germline V CDR1 and CDR2: DFQATT, SNEGSKA (reference sequence). The CDR3 sequence: CSAREWSRAGELFF. In nucleotides, the CDR3 is TGCAGTGCTAGAGAGTGGTCCAGGGCCGGGGAGCTGTTTTTT.

This clonotype was counted a few times. This chain joins TRBV29-1 and TRBJ1-1; no clear D gene. Germline CDR1 reads SQVTM; CDR2 reads ANQGSEA. This CDR3 comprises 13 residues. Between the trimmed V and J ends, which lost 4 bases and 0 bases, there was a span of 9 bases. CDR3 loop: CSVVETMNTEAFF. The CDR3, as DNA: TGCAGCGTTGTGGAGACCATGAACACTGAAGCTTTCTTT.

The rearrangement links TRBV27 to TRBJ2-1; 12 bases are shared with TRBD2. CDR3 size: 19 residues. J lost 1 base, V lost 0 bases, and 7 bases had no gene match. CDR1 and CDR2 from the germline V gene are MNHEY and SMNVEV (reference sequence). This CDR3 is CASSLSGASGGASYNEQFF. The CDR3 DNA reads as TGTGCCAGCAGTTTATCCGGGGCTAGCGGGGGGGCATCCTACAATGAGCAGTTCTTC.

The gene calls are TRBV6-6 and TRBJ2-7; a possible D gene is TRBD1 (6 bases). V was cut by 6 bases and J by 3 bases, with 12 bases left in between. Germline loops: CDR1 MNHNY, CDR2 SVGAGI (reference sequence). This CDR3 is built from 13 residues. The CDR3 DNA is TGTGCCAGCAGCAATCCAGGGGACTACGAGCAGTACTTC. It codes for CASSNPGDYEQYF.

This sequence joins TRBV7-9 and TRBJ2-7, with a tentative D call TRBD1 (6 bases). The CDR3 is 14 amino acids. Germline CDR1 is SEHNR and CDR2 is FQNEAQ (reference sequence). V gave up 5 bases and J gave up 0 bases, with 11 bases separating them. CDR3 region: CASSPGQTSYEQYF. The CDR3, as DNA: TGTGCCAGCAGCCCGGGACAAACCTCCTACGAGCAGTACTTC.

The gene calls are TRBV4-1 and TRBJ2-5; D perhaps matches TRBD1 (5 bases). Germline V gene lookup returns CDR1 MGHRA and CDR2 YSYEKL. The V end was cut by 1 base, the J end by 3 bases, with 18 bases between. The CDR3 consists of 17 residues. As DNA, the CDR3 is TGCGCCAGCAGCCAAGCCCCGACAGACCTGCTTAAAGAGACCCAGTACTTC. It specifies CASSQAPTDLLKETQYF.

The V and J genes are TRBV15 and TRBJ1-1; D not certain. This CDR3 has 15 amino acids. Germline CDR1 and CDR2: LNHNV and YYDKDF (reference sequence). The germline V and J ends were trimmed by 5 bases and 3 bases, with 16 bases remaining between them. The CDR3 spells CATSFEEGSDTEAFF. CDR3 coding DNA: TGTGCCACCAGCTTTGAGGAGGGCTCCGACACTGAAGCTTTCTTT.

This clonotype has more than one count but fewer than ten. The chain links TRBV7-2 to TRBJ2-7; D gene uncertain. The CDR3 has 13 amino acids. Germline values: CDR1 SGHTA, CDR2 FQGNSA. The V and J ends lost 3 bases and 3 bases respectively, with 9 bases between them. This CDR3 is CASSLQAYYEQYF. In DNA form, the CDR3 reads TGTGCCAGCAGCTTGCAGGCTTACTACGAGCAGTACTTC.

The chain uses TRBV5-1 and TRBJ2-3; TRBD2 matches at 10 bases. The V gene's germline CDR1 is SGHRS and CDR2 YFSETQ. Trimming took 3 bases from V and 1 from J; bases not matched to a gene: 5. The CDR3 covers 16 residues. The CDR3 DNA follows: TGCGCCAGCAGCTCCGGACTAGCGGTCCGCACAGATACGCAGTATTTT. Translation: CASSSGLAVRTDTQYF.

The chain has TRBV4-3 and TRBJ1-1; D not certain. Germline CDR1 LGHNA, CDR2 YSLEER. The CDR3 length is 17 residues. Trimming stripped 0 bases from V and 2 bases from J, with 16 bases between. CDR3: CASSQEFGSGLNTEAFF. Here the CDR3 DNA reads TGCGCCAGCAGCCAAGAGTTCGGCTCAGGCCTAAACACTGAAGCTTTCTTT.

The gene calls are TRBV5-1 and TRBJ2-1; TRBD1 or TRBD2 may be the D gene (5 bases each). The CDR3 has 16 amino acids. Germline V gene data show CDR1 as SGHRS and CDR2 as YFSETQ. With 0 bases removed from V and 6 bases from J, the gap between germline ends came to 16 bases. Written as DNA, the CDR3 is TGCGCCAGCAGCTTGGGGGGACCCCTAAACGGCAATGAGCAGTTCTTC. Translated: CASSLGGPLNGNEQFF.

Here the CDR3 DNA reads TGCAGCGTTGGAGTCGGGAATGGCTACACCTTC. Translated: CSVGVGNGYTF. The V gene is TRBV29-1, the J gene TRBJ1-2; D remains ambiguous. The CDR3 is 11 amino acids. V was cut by 4 bases and J by 6 bases, with 9 bases left in between. CDR1 SQVTM and CDR2 ANQGSEA come from the germline V gene. Complete variable domain (other parts from reference TRBV29-1 and TRBJ1-2): SAVISQKPSRDICQRGTSLTIQCQVDSQVTMMFWYRQQPGQSLTLIATANQGSEATYESGFVIDKFPISRPNLTFSTLTVSNMSPEDSSIYLCSVGVGNGYTFGSGTRLTVV.

The chain employs TRBV11-1 and TRBJ2-5; D may be TRBD1 (5 bases). Trimming took off 8 bases at V and 4 bases at J, with 8 bases between the two ends. This CDR3 is 11 amino acids long. Germline V CDR1 and CDR2: SGHAT, FQDESV (reference sequence). Written as DNA, the CDR3 is TGTGCCAGCTGGGGCGGAGAGACCCAGTACTTC. Amino acids: CASWGGETQYF. Drawing the rest from reference TRBV11-1 and TRBJ2-5, the complete variable domain is EAEVAQSPRYKITEKSQAVAFWCDPISGHATLYWYRQILGQGPELLVQFQDESVVDDSQLPKDRFSAERLKGVDSTLKIQPAELGDSAMYLCASWGGETQYFGPGTRLLVL.

On this clonotype: A read error may account for a junction end that differs from germline. The chain is built from TRBV5-1 and TRBJ2-1; D not resolved. The CDR3 sequence is 15 residues long. The germline gives CDR1 SGHRS, CDR2 YFSETQ. CDR3 sequence (DNA): TGCGCCAGCAGCTTATCTGGAGACTCCTACAATGAGCGGTTCTTC. Encoded protein: CASSLSGDSYNERFF.

This clonotype was detected a few times. The DNA of the CDR3 is TGTGCCAGCAGTCTCGAGGGGTTCGACAACAATGAGCAGTTCTTC. Translation: CASSLEGFDNNEQFF. The chain combines TRBV27 with TRBJ2-1; either TRBD1 or TRBD2 may fit D (5 bases each). CDR1 MNHEY and CDR2 SMNVEV come from the germline V gene (reference sequence). V dropped 5 bases and J dropped 5 bases, with 16 bases sitting between them. This CDR3 has 15 residues.

The chain uses TRBV20-1 and TRBJ2-3; D possibly corresponds to TRBD1 (6 bases). The V gene's germline CDR1 is DFQATT and CDR2 SNEGSKA (reference sequence). Trimming removed 4 bases at V and 0 bases at J, with 14 bases between. This CDR3 is 15 amino acids long. This chain's CDR3 is CSANHYRVSTDTQYF. Written as DNA, the CDR3 is TGCAGTGCTAACCATTACAGGGTTAGCACAGATACGCAGTATTTT.

This chain links TRBV4-2 with TRBJ2-7; D unclear. The CDR3 is 15 amino acids. The ends were cut back, 2 bases at V and 12 bases at J, with 23 bases in the middle. Germline lookup yields CDR1 LGHNA and CDR2 YNFKEQ. The DNA of the CDR3 is TGTGCCAGCAGCCAATTCCAGAATACGGCTTCGAATTCGTACTTC. Translating gives CASSQFQNTASNSYF.

The J gene is TRBJ2-1, the V gene TRBV10-3; 9 nucleotides align to TRBD2. J was trimmed by 6 bases and V by 11 bases; bases with no gene match: 23. This CDR3 is built from 18 residues. Germline CDR1 reads ENHRY; CDR2 reads SYGVKD. The CDR3 DNA reads TGTGCCGCCGCAAGGGCTAGCGGGATGGATGGTTGGTTCAATGAGCAGTTCTTC. As protein: CAAARASGMDGWFNEQFF.

The chain couples TRBV21-1 to TRBJ2-1; the table names TRBD2, a call not compared with the DNA. TRBV21-1 is listed as a pseudogene. This CDR3 is 17 amino acids long. The CDR3 spells CASSTFRRTSGNNEQFF. In DNA, the CDR3 is TGTGCCAGCAGCACATTTCGAAGGACTAGCGGGAACAATGAGCAGTTCTTC.

The CDR3 reads CASSQRRVDTGELFF. The CDR3 DNA reads TGTGCCAGCAGCCAAAGGCGGGTAGACACCGGGGAGCTGTTTTTT. This rearrangement joins TRBV14 to TRBJ2-2; tentatively, D is TRBD2 (5 bases). Germline CDR1 is SGHDN and CDR2 is FVKESK. With 2 bases removed from V and 3 bases from J, the gap between germline ends came to 10 bases. The CDR3 is 15 amino acids.

This clonotype has more than one count but fewer than ten. The genes are TRBV12-3 or TRBV12-4 and TRBJ1-5; a weak D match, TRBD1 (6 bases). Trimming took off 7 bases at V and 4 bases at J, with 17 bases between the two ends. The CDR3 covers 15 residues. CDR3 residues: CASKPSGEGNQPQHF. The CDR3 DNA follows: TGTGCCAGCAAACCTTCAGGGGAGGGAAATCAGCCCCAGCATTTT.